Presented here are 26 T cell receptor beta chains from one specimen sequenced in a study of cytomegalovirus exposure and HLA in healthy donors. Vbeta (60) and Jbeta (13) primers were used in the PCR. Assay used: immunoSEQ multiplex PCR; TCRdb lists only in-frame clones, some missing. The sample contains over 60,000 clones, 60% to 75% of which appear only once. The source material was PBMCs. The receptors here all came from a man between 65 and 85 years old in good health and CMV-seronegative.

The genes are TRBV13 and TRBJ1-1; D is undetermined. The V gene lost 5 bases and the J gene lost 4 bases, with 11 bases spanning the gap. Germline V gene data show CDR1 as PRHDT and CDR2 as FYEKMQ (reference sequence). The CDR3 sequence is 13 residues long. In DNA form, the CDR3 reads TGTGCCAGCAGCAGGGAGGAGAGCACTGAAGCTTTCTTT. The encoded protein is CASSREESTEAFF.

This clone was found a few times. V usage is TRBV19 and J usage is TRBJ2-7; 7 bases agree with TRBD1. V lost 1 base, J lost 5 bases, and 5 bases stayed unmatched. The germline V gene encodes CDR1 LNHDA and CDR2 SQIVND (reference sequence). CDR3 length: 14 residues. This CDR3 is CASSIGHRGDEQYF. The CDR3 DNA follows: TGTGCCAGTAGTATAGGGCACAGGGGCGACGAGCAGTACTTC.

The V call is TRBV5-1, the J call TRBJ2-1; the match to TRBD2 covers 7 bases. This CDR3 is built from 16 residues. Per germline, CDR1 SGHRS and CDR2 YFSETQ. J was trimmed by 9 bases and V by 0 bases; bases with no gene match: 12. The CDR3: CASSLATLAAEGEQFF. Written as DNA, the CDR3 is TGCGCCAGCAGCTTGGCTACTCTAGCGGCAGAAGGTGAGCAGTTCTTC.

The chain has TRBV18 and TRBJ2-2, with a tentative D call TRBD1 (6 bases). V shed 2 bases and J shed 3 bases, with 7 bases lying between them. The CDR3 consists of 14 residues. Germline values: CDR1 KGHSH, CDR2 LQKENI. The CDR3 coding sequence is TGTGCCAGCTCACCAGGGGGCGACACCGGGGAGCTGTTTTTT. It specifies CASSPGGDTGELFF.

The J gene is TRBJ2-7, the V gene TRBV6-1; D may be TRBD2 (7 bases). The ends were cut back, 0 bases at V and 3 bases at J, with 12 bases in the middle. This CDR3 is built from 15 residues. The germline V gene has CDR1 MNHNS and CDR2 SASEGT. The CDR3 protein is CASSEAQGGYYEQYF. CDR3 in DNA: TGTGCCAGCAGTGAAGCACAGGGAGGGTACTACGAGCAGTACTTC.

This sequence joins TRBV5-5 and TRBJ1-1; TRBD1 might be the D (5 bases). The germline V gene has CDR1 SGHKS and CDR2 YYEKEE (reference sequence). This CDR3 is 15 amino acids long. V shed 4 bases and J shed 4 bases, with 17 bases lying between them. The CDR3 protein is CASSPWTTRLTEAFF. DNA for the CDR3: TGTGCCAGCAGCCCGTGGACAACCCGGCTCACTGAAGCTTTCTTT.

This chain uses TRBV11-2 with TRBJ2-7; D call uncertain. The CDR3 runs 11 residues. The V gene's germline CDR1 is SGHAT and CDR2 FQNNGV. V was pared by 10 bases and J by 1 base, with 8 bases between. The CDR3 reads CATSSSYEQYF. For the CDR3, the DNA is TGTGCCACCTCGTCTTCCTACGAGCAGTACTTC.

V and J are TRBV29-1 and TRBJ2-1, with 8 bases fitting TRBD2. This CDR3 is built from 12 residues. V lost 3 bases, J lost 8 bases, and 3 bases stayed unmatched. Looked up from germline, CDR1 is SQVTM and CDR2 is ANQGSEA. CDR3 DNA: TGCAGCGTTGATGGACTAGCCGATGAGCAGTTCTTC. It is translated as CSVDGLADEQFF.

The DNA of the CDR3 is TGTGCCAGCAGCAAAACGAGGGGACAGGAGACCTATGGCTACACCTTC. This gives the protein CASSKTRGQETYGYTF. The rearrangement joins TRBV9 to TRBJ1-2; TRBD1 agrees at 8 bases. The CDR3 has 16 residues. Trimming removed 4 bases from V and 4 bases from J; junction bases left unmatched: 12. CDR1 is SGDLS, CDR2 YYNGEE, per germline.

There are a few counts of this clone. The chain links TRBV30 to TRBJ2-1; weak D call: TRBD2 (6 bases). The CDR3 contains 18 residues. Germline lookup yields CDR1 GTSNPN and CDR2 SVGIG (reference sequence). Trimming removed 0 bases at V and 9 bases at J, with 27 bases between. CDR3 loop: CAWSVRSLWGGKVGEQFF. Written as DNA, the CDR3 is TGTGCCTGGAGTGTACGGTCTTTGTGGGGAGGAAAGGTTGGTGAGCAGTTCTTC.

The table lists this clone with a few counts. In nucleotides, the CDR3 is TGTGCCAGCAGCGGCGGGACGGCGGGTGAAAAACTGTTTTTT. Its protein is CASSGGTAGEKLFF. This chain links TRBV9 with TRBJ1-4; D may be TRBD1 (5 bases). The CDR3 is 14 residues long. CDR1 is SGDLS and CDR2 is YYNGEE in the germline V gene. V was clipped by 3 bases and J by 7 bases, with 13 bases between them.

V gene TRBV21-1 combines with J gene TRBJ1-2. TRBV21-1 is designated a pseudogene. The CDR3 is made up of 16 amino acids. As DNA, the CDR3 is TGTGCCAGCAGCAAAGATTTCGGAGGAAGGTACCATGGCTACACCTTC. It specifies CASSKDFGGRYHGYTF.

This chain's CDR3 is CASSISGTGMDEQFF. CDR3 DNA: TGTGCCAGTAGTATATCTGGGACAGGGATGGATGAGCAGTTCTTC. The rearrangement links TRBV19 to TRBJ2-1; 9 bases are a match to TRBD1. Per the germline V gene, CDR1 is LNHDA and CDR2 is SQIVND (reference sequence). The J segment lost 8 bases and the V segment lost 2 bases, leaving 7 bases of the junction unmatched. The CDR3 runs 15 residues.

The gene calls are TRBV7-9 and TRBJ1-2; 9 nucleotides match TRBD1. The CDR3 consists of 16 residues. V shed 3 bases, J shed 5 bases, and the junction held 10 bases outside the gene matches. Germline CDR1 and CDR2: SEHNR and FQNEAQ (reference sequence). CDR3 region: CASSFSTGGEGYGYTF. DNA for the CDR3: TGTGCCAGCAGCTTCTCCACAGGGGGCGAGGGGTATGGCTACACCTTC.

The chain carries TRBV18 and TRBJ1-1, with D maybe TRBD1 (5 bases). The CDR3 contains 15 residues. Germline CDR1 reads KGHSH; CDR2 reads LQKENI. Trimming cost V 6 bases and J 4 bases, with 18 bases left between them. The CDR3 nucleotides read TGTGCCAGCTCCGCCCGCGGGGGAGGAGGCACTGAAGCTTTCTTT. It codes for CASSARGGGGTEAFF.

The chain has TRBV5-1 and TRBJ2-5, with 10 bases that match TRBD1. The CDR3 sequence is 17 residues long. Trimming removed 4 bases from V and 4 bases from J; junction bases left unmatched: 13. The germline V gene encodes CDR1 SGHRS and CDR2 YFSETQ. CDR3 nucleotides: TGCGCCAGCAGCCCGGGACAGGGGCGATTGGGGCGAGAGACCCAGTACTTC. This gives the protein CASSPGQGRLGRETQYF.

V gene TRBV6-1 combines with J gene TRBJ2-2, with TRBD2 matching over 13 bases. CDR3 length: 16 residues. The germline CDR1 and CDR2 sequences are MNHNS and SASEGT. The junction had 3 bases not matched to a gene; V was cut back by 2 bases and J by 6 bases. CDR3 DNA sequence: TGTGCCAGCAGTGAACGGACTAGCGGGAGCGCCGGGGAGCTGTTTTTT. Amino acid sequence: CASSERTSGSAGELFF.

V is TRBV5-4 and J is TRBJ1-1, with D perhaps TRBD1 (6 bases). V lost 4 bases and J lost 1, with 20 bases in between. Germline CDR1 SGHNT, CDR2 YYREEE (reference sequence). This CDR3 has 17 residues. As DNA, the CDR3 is TGTGCCAGCAGCCCGAGGGGGGGGCGGGTGACGAACACTGAAGCTTTCTTT. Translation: CASSPRGGRVTNTEAFF. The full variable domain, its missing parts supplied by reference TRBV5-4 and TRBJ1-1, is ETGVTQSPTHLIKTRGQQVTLRCSSQSGHNTVSWYQQALGQGPQFIFQYYREEENGRGNFPPRFSGLQFPNYSSELNVNALELDDSALYLCASSPRGGRVTNTEAFFGQGTRLTVV.

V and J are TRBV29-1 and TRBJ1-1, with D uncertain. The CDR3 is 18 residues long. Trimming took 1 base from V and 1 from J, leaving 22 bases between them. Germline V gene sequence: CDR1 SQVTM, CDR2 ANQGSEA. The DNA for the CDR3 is TGCAGCGTTGAAGTGAGGCCATTGAGGGTCTGGGGGAACACTGAAGCTTTCTTT. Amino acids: CSVEVRPLRVWGNTEAFF.

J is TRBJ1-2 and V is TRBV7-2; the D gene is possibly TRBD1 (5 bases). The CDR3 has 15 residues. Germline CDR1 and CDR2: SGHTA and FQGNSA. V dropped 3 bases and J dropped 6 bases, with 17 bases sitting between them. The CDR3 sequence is CASSFSRQGSHGYTF. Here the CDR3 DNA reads TGTGCCAGCAGCTTCAGCCGCCAGGGTTCCCATGGCTACACCTTC.

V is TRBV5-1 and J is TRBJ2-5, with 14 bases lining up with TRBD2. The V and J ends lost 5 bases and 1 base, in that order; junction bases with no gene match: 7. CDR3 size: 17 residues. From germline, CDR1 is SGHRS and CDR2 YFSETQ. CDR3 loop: CASRFGTSGGRQETQYF. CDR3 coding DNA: TGCGCCAGCAGGTTCGGGACTAGCGGGGGACGCCAAGAGACCCAGTACTTC.

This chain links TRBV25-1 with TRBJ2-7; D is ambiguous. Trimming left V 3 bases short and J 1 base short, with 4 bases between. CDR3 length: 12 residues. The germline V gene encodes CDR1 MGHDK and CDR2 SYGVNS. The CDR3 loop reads CASSDSSYEQYF. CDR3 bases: TGTGCCAGCAGTGATTCTTCCTACGAGCAGTACTTC.

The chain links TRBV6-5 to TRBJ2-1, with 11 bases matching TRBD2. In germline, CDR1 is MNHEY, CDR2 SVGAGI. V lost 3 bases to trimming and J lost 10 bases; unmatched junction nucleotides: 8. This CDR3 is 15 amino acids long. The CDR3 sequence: CASSYFLAGGNEQFF. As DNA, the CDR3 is TGTGCCAGCAGTTATTTCCTAGCGGGAGGCAACGAGCAGTTCTTC.

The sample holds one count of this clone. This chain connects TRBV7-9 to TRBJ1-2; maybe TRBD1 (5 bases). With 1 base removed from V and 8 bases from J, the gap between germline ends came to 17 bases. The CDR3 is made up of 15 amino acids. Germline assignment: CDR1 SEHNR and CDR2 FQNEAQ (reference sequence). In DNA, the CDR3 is TGTGCCAGCAGCTTAGTTGGAGCAGGGAGGCGCGGCTACACCTTC. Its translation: CASSLVGAGRRGYTF.

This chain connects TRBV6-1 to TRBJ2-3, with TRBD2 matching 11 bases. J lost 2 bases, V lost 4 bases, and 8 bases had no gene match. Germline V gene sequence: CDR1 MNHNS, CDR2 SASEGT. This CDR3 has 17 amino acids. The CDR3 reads CASSALLAGEPTDTQYF. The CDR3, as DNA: TGTGCCAGCAGTGCCCTACTAGCGGGGGAACCCACAGATACGCAGTATTTT.

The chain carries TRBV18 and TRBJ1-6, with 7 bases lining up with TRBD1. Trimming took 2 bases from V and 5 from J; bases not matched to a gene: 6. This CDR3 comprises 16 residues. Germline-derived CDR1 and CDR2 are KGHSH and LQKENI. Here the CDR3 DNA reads TGTGCCAGCTCACCAGGGACGACAGGGAATAATTCACCCCTCCACTTT. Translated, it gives CASSPGTTGNNSPLHF.